Following are 16 T cell receptor beta chains from one sample sequenced in a study of shared clonotypes between healthy human individuals. Naive CD8 cells were CD45RO-negative, positively selected for CCR7, excluding terminally differentiated effector memory CD45RA+ cells. Repertoires were generated with immunoSEQ multiplex PCR, while TCRdb's copy carries only in-frame clones and drops some. Of some 2 million clones in the sample, about 95% are singletons; the top ten hold roughly 1.1%. The sequenced sample consisted of naive CD8+ T cells sorted from blood. The source is a man younger than 35 in good health.

The chain couples TRBV5-1 to TRBJ2-3, with no clear D. The V and J ends lost 0 bases and 5 bases respectively, with 16 bases between them. Germline CDR1 is SGHRS and CDR2 is YFSETQ. CDR3 length: 16 amino acids. CDR3 protein: CASSLEASSFQDTQYF. CDR3 coding DNA: TGCGCCAGCAGCTTGGAGGCGTCTTCCTTTCAAGATACGCAGTATTTT.

This clone has just one count. V is TRBV4-1 and J is TRBJ2-1; D gene ambiguous. In germline, CDR1 is MGHRA, CDR2 YSYEKL. Trimming removed 1 base from V and 3 bases from J, with 10 bases in between. This CDR3 has 15 residues. CDR3 sequence reads: CASSQGSGVYNEQFF. The DNA for the CDR3 is TGCGCCAGCAGCCAAGGAAGTGGGGTCTACAATGAGCAGTTCTTC.

The chain recombines TRBV9 with TRBJ1-1; 7 nucleotides align to TRBD1. The CDR3 is 16 residues long. The germline CDR1 and CDR2 sequences are SGDLS and YYNGEE. V was clipped by 0 bases and J by 0 bases; unmatched bases: 5. CDR3 sequence (DNA): TGTGCCAGCAGCGTAGGGGGGGACAGATTGAACACTGAAGCTTTCTTT. As protein: CASSVGGDRLNTEAFF.

V and J are TRBV4-3 and TRBJ2-3; tentatively, D is TRBD2 (7 bases). V was shortened by 0 bases and J by 4 bases, with 14 bases between the two germline ends. CDR1 is LGHNA and CDR2 is YSLEER in the germline V gene. The CDR3 is made up of 16 amino acids. For the CDR3, the DNA is TGCGCCAGCAGCCAAGATCGATGGGGGGGCGCAGATACGCAGTATTTT. The encoded protein is CASSQDRWGGADTQYF.

V and J are TRBV19 and TRBJ1-5, with D possibly matching TRBD1 (6 bases). The CDR3 sequence is 17 residues long. Trimming took 1 base from V and 4 from J, leaving 17 bases between them. CDR1 and CDR2 from the germline V gene are LNHDA and SQIVND (reference sequence). DNA of the CDR3: TGTGCCAGTAGTATAGTCGGGTGGGAGGGGGTTAATCAGCCCCAGCATTTT. Its protein is CASSIVGWEGVNQPQHF.

This clone has just a few counts. This rearrangement joins TRBV7-9 to TRBJ1-4; D unclear. The CDR3 is 13 residues long. With 1 base removed from V and 7 bases from J, the gap between germline ends came to 7 bases. Germline V gene sequence: CDR1 SEHNR, CDR2 FQNEAQ (reference sequence). CDR3 nucleotide sequence: TGTGCCAGCAGCTTAGAAGGGTCTGAAAAACTGTTTTTT. This codes for CASSLEGSEKLFF.

This chain uses TRBV29-1 with TRBJ2-7, with 11 positions matching TRBD2. The V gene's germline CDR1 is SQVTM and CDR2 ANQGSEA. With V trimmed by 2 bases and J by 5 bases, 5 bases remained unmatched. The length of the CDR3 is 14 residues. CDR3: CSVEIAGGPNEQYF. In nucleotides, the CDR3 is TGCAGCGTTGAAATAGCGGGAGGGCCGAACGAGCAGTACTTC.

The chain combines TRBV5-6 with TRBJ2-5; TRBD2 is a possible D gene (7 bases). CDR1 and CDR2 from the germline V gene are SGHDT and YYEEEE. The germline V and J ends were trimmed by 0 bases and 5 bases, with 11 bases remaining between them. The CDR3 runs 14 residues. CDR3 sequence (DNA): TGTGCCAGCAGCTTGGCGGGGGGCACTGAGACCCAGTACTTC. Amino acid sequence: CASSLAGGTETQYF.

The chain employs TRBV5-6 and TRBJ2-7; 7 bases match TRBD1. V lost 4 bases to trimming and J lost 2 bases; unmatched junction nucleotides: 3. Looked up from germline, CDR1 is SGHDT and CDR2 is YYEEEE. The CDR3 totals 13 residues. The CDR3 protein is CASSVGQTYEQYF. In DNA, the CDR3 is TGTGCCAGCAGCGTGGGACAGACCTACGAGCAGTACTTC.

The chain uses TRBV4-3 and TRBJ1-6; D might be TRBD1 (5 bases). CDR1 is LGHNA, CDR2 YSLEER, per germline. Trimming left V 0 bases short and J 3 bases short, with 15 bases between. The length of the CDR3 is 18 residues. CDR3 protein: CASSQDGQNSGYNSPLHF. The CDR3 DNA follows: TGCGCCAGCAGCCAAGATGGACAAAACAGTGGCTATAATTCACCCCTCCACTTT.

Concerning this clone: This CDR3 is also generated by other DNA sequences in the sample. V is TRBV5-5 and J is TRBJ1-2; D is undetermined. Germline CDR1 SGHKS, CDR2 YYEKEE (reference sequence). The CDR3 loop spans 14 amino acids. Trimming shortened V by 0 bases and J by 3 bases, and 9 bases separated the two germline ends. CDR3 in DNA: TGTGCCAGCAGCTTGGGGTTAAGCGACTATGGCTACACCTTC. Its translation is CASSLGLSDYGYTF.

The chain recombines TRBV5-6 with TRBJ2-7; the D is unclear. The CDR3 spans 13 residues. Trimming removed 1 base from V and 2 bases from J, with 7 bases in between. In germline, CDR1 is SGHDT, CDR2 YYEEEE. This CDR3 reads CASSLPSPYEQYF. In DNA form, the CDR3 reads TGTGCCAGCAGCTTGCCCTCACCCTACGAGCAGTACTTC.

V gene TRBV10-3 combines with J gene TRBJ1-1; TRBD1 aligns across 8 bases. J was trimmed by 4 bases and V by 10 bases; bases with no gene match: 8. Per the germline V gene, CDR1 is ENHRY and CDR2 is SYGVKD. CDR3 size: 13 residues. The CDR3 nucleotides are TGTGCCACCGGACAGGGAGTGGGCACTGAAGCTTTCTTT. Protein product: CATGQGVGTEAFF.

The chain has TRBV11-2 and TRBJ2-1, with D unclear. Trimming pared 4 bases from V and 8 bases from J, leaving 9 bases between. The V gene's germline CDR1 is SGHAT and CDR2 FQNNGV. This CDR3 is 12 amino acids long. CDR3 nucleotides: TGTGCCAGCAGCTATCTAACCGATGAGCAGTTCTTC. This sequence encodes CASSYLTDEQFF.

The chain links TRBV5-6 to TRBJ2-7; D is perhaps TRBD1 (5 bases). This CDR3 contains 14 residues. Looked up from germline, CDR1 is SGHDT and CDR2 is YYEEEE. The ends were cut back, 1 base at V and 6 bases at J, with 14 bases in the middle. CDR3 DNA sequence: TGTGCCAGCAGCTTGTTTAGGGGCGCGAGCGAGCAGTACTTC. This sequence encodes CASSLFRGASEQYF.

The V call is TRBV27, the J call TRBJ2-1; TRBD2 is a possible D gene (6 bases). V was trimmed by 5 bases and J by 4 bases, leaving 21 bases between them. This CDR3 has 17 residues. Germline V gene lookup returns CDR1 MNHEY and CDR2 SMNVEV (reference sequence). CDR3 in amino acids: CASSGGPGESLYNEQFF. CDR3 bases: TGTGCCAGCAGTGGGGGACCGGGGGAATCTCTTTACAATGAGCAGTTCTTC.